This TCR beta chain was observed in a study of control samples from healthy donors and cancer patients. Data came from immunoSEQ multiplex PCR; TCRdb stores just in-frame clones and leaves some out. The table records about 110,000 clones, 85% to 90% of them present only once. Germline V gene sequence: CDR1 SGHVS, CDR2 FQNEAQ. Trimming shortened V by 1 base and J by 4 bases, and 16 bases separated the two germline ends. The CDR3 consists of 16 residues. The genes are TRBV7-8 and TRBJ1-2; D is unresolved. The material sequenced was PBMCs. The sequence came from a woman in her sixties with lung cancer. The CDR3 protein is CASSLGIIRETYGYTF. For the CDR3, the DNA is TGTGCCAGCAGCTTAGGCATTATACGGGAGACCTATGGCTACACCTTC.